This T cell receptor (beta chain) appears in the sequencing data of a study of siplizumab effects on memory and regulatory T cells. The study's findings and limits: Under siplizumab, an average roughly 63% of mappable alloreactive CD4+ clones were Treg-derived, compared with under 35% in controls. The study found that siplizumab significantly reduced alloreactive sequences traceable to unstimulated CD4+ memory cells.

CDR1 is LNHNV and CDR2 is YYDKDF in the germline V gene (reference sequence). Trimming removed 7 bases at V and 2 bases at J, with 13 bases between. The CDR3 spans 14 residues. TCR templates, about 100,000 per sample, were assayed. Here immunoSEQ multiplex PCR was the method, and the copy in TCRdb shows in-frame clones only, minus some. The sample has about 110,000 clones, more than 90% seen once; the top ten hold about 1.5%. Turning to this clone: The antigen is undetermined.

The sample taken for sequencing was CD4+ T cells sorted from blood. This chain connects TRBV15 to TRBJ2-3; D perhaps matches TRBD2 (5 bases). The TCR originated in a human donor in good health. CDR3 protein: CATNAEVHTDTQYF. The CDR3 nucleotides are TGTGCCACCAATGCGGAGGTTCACACAGATACGCAGTATTTT.